The rows below give T cell receptor beta chains drawn from one sample of a study of a mutant IDH1 vaccine in newly diagnosed glioma. Only in-frame clones appear in the TCRdb table, and some are missing; sequencing was by immunoSEQ multiplex PCR. The repertoire has 60,000 or so clones, around four fifths of them found once; the top ten carry about 4.6%. These receptors are not linked to any known antigen. The input for sequencing was PBMCs, taken from a glioma patient whose treatment included an IDH1 peptide vaccine. The receptor set was obtained from a man aged 25 to 45 with glioma. Both conserved end residues are part of each CDR3. A D gene is named only where the DNA matches it firmly. Size tells how often a clone was seen (once, few, many) or the class of an expanded clone, and some rows leave it out.

clone size	V gene	D gene	J gene	CDR3 protein	CDR3 DNA
.	TRBV28	TRBD1	TRBJ1-4	CASSFVGRGVAGYEKLFF	TGTGCCAGCAGTTTTGTTGGCAGGGGGGTGGCGGGGTATGAAAAACTGTTTTTT
.	TRBV6-1	TRBD1	TRBJ2-5	CASKQTGGYTETQYF	TGTGCCAGCAAACAGACAGGGGGTTATACGGAGACCCAGTACTTC
.	TRBV18	TRBD1	TRBJ2-1	CASSRTGIYNEQFF	TGTGCCAGTTCTAGGACAGGGATCTACAATGAGCAGTTCTTC
.	TRBV6-4	TRBD2	TRBJ2-3	CASSRSGGATDTQYF	TGTGCCAGCAGTCGTAGCGGGGGGGCCACAGATACGCAGTATTTT
.	TRBV2	.	TRBJ1-4	CASSGRKTNEKLFF	TGTGCCAGCTCCGGACGGAAGACGAATGAAAAACTGTTTTTT
.	TRBV27	TRBD2	TRBJ2-1	CASSLAGGYNEQFF	TGTGCCAGCTCTTTAGCGGGGGGTTACAATGAGCAGTTCTTC
.	TRBV13	.	TRBJ1-3	CASSPYVSRGNTIYF	TGTGCCAGCAGCCCCTATGTCTCTCGAGGAAACACCATATATTTT
.	TRBV7-9	.	TRBJ2-7	CASQFGVSTYEQYF	TGTGCCAGCCAATTCGGGGTTAGCACCTACGAGCAGTACTTC
.	TRBV29-1	.	TRBJ1-1	CSVHTHEAFF	TGCAGCGTGCACACCCACGAAGCTTTCTTT
.	TRBV7-9	.	TRBJ2-7	CASSPGNYEQYF	TGTGCCAGCAGCCCCGGGAATTACGAGCAGTACTTC
.	TRBV10-2	TRBD1	TRBJ2-2	CASSIDRGPAGELFF	TGCGCCAGCAGTATCGACAGGGGTCCCGCCGGGGAGCTGTTTTTT
.	TRBV4-1	.	TRBJ1-4	CASSQTGVWGEKLFF	TGCGCCAGCAGCCAAACAGGTGTCTGGGGTGAAAAACTGTTTTTT
once	TRBV5-1	TRBD1	TRBJ1-2	CASSAGQGIMREDGYTF	TGCGCCAGCAGCGCCGGACAGGGAATAATGCGGGAGGATGGCTACACCTTC
.	TRBV30	.	TRBJ1-2	CAWHIIPGFYGYTF	TGTGCCTGGCACATAATCCCGGGGTTTTATGGCTACACCTTC
.	TRBV5-6	.	TRBJ2-6	CASAPAGANVLTF	TGTGCCAGCGCCCCGGCTGGGGCCAACGTCCTGACTTTC
.	TRBV10-3	.	TRBJ2-4	CAISESTDSRNIQYF	TGTGCCATCAGTGAGTCGACAGATAGTAGAAACATTCAGTACTTC
.	TRBV18	.	TRBJ2-7	CASSGPFQGGTYEQYF	TGTGCCAGCTCGGGACCCTTTCAAGGGGGAACCTACGAGCAGTACTTC
.	TRBV9	.	TRBJ2-7	CASSGGGPYEQYF	TGTGCCAGCAGCGGGGGTGGGCCCTACGAGCAGTACTTC
once	TRBV5-1	.	TRBJ2-7	CASSLEQGGGQYF	TGCGCCAGCAGCTTGGAACAGGGCGGCGGGCAGTACTTC
.	TRBV6-1	.	TRBJ2-7	CASSDRGWREQYF	TGTGCCAGCAGTGACAGGGGCTGGCGGGAGCAGTACTTC
.	TRBV10-3	TRBD1	TRBJ1-2	CAISEGETGGTYGYTF	TGTGCCATCAGTGAAGGGGAGACAGGGGGCACCTATGGCTACACCTTC
.	TRBV7-8	.	TRBJ2-7	CASSLSDRSSYEQYF	TGTGCCAGCAGCTTATCGGACAGAAGCTCCTACGAGCAGTACTTC
.	TRBV4-2	TRBD1	TRBJ2-6	CASSSGPGQGDSGANVLTF	TGTGCCAGCAGCTCAGGGCCGGGACAGGGGGATTCTGGGGCCAACGTCCTGACTTTC
.	TRBV2	TRBD2	TRBJ2-3	CASSSERGSTDTQYF	TGTGCCAGCAGTAGTGAGCGGGGGAGCACAGATACGCAGTATTTT
.	TRBV11-2	TRBD1	TRBJ1-4	CASSLDLKWDSLNEKLFF	TGTGCCAGCAGCTTAGATCTAAAGTGGGACAGTCTTAATGAAAAACTGTTTTTT
few	TRBV5-6	.	TRBJ1-1	CASSLVRSHNTEAFF	TGTGCCAGCAGCTTGGTTCGCAGCCATAACACTGAAGCTTTCTTT
.	TRBV10-2	.	TRBJ2-7	CASTAPKGGYEQYF	TGCGCCAGCACCGCCCCGAAAGGAGGTTACGAGCAGTACTTC
once	TRBV7-9	.	TRBJ1-6	CASSLVGQSNSPLHF	TGTGCCAGCAGCTTAGTTGGGCAGTCTAATTCACCCCTCCACTTT
.	TRBV6-4	.	TRBJ2-3	CASSDKATDTQYF	TGTGCCAGCAGTGACAAGGCGACAGATACGCAGTATTTT
.	TRBV6-1	TRBD1	TRBJ1-1	CASRRPTGWTEAFF	TGTGCCAGCAGGCGACCGACAGGGTGGACTGAAGCTTTCTTT
.	TRBV19	.	TRBJ1-6	CASSLPRQRASSPLHF	TGTGCCAGTAGTCTTCCACGACAGCGAGCCTCTTCACCCCTCCACTTT
once	TRBV6-5	.	TRBJ2-2	CASSYRAGLTGELFF	TGTGCCAGCAGTTATCGGGCAGGGCTTACCGGGGAGCTGTTTTTT
once	TRBV29-1	TRBD1	TRBJ1-2	CSVPGQGEHGYTF	TGCAGCGTTCCGGGACAGGGGGAACATGGCTACACCTTC
.	TRBV6-1	.	TRBJ2-7	CASSELQVTFYEQYF	TGTGCCAGCAGTGAACTCCAGGTCACCTTCTACGAGCAGTACTTC
.	TRBV10-3	.	TRBJ2-7	CAISESYSGINSKQYF	TGTGCCATCAGTGAATCCTACTCGGGGATCAACTCCAAGCAGTACTTC
.	TRBV19	.	TRBJ2-5	CASSSRGQGHETQYF	TGTGCCAGTAGTAGCCGGGGACAAGGGCACGAGACCCAGTACTTC
.	TRBV5-4	TRBD1	TRBJ2-2	CASSFFRDSEGTGELFF	TGTGCCAGCAGCTTCTTCCGGGACAGCGAAGGCACCGGGGAGCTGTTTTTT
.	TRBV7-9	.	TRBJ1-2	CASSPSAGSNYGYTF	TGTGCCAGCAGCCCTTCCGCGGGGTCGAACTATGGCTACACCTTC
.	TRBV2	TRBD1	TRBJ1-2	CASSKDRGTNYGYTF	TGTGCCAGCAGTAAGGACAGGGGAACTAACTATGGCTACACCTTC
few	TRBV11-2	.	TRBJ1-5	CASSLSWRGNQPQHF	TGTGCCAGCAGCTTGTCGTGGAGGGGTAATCAGCCCCAGCATTTT
.	TRBV5-1	.	TRBJ1-2	CASSLAGIRGVEYGYTF	TGCGCCAGCAGCTTGGCCGGAATCCGGGGAGTGGAGTATGGCTACACCTTC
.	TRBV20-1	.	TRBJ2-7	CSAKSHEQYF	TGCAGTGCTAAGAGCCACGAGCAGTACTTC
.	TRBV15	.	TRBJ1-5	CATSSVKGKGQPQHF	TGTGCCACCAGCAGCGTCAAGGGTAAAGGTCAGCCCCAGCATTTT
few	TRBV2	.	TRBJ1-2	CASRDISYGYTF	TGTGCCAGCAGGGACATCTCCTATGGCTACACCTTC
.	TRBV19	.	TRBJ2-1	CASSIEGTAGEQFF	TGTGCCAGTAGTATAGAGGGAACAGCAGGTGAGCAGTTCTTC
.	TRBV6-6	.	TRBJ1-5	CASSYSGEDHQPQHF	TGTGCCAGCAGTTACTCGGGGGAGGATCATCAGCCCCAGCATTTT
.	TRBV9	TRBD2	TRBJ2-2	CASSSGTTNTGELFF	TGTGCCAGCAGCTCCGGGACTACCAACACCGGGGAGCTGTTTTTT
.	TRBV7-9	.	TRBJ1-3	CASSLVGGAAGNTIYF	TGTGCCAGCAGCTTAGTTGGAGGAGCGGCTGGAAACACCATATATTTT